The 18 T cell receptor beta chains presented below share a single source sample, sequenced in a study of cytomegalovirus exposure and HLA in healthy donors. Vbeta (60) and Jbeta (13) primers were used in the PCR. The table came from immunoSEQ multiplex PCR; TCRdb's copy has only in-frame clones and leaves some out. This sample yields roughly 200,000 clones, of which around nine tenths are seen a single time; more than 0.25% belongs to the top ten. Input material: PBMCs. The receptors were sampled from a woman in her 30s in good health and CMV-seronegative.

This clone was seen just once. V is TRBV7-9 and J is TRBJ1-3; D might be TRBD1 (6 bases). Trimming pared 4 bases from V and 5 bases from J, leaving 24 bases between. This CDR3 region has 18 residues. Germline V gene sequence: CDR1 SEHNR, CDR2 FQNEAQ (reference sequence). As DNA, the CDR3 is TGTGCCAGCAGCTCCCGGGACCTTGGGCAGGGGAGAAGAAACACCATATATTTT. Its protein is CASSSRDLGQGRRNTIYF.

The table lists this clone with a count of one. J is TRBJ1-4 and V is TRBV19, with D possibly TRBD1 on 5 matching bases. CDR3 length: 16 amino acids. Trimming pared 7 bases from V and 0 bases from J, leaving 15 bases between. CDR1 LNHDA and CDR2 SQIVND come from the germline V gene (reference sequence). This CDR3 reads CASTFDRGTTNEKLFF. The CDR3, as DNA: TGTGCCAGTACCTTCGACCGGGGGACAACTAATGAAAAACTGTTTTTT.

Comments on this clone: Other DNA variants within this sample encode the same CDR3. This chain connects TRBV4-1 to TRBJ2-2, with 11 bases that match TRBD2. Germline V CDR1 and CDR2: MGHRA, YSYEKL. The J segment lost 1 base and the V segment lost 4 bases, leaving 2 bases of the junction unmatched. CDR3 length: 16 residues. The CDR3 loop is CASSPGTSGNTGELFF. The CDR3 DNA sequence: TGCGCCAGCAGCCCAGGGACTAGCGGGAACACCGGGGAGCTGTTTTTT.

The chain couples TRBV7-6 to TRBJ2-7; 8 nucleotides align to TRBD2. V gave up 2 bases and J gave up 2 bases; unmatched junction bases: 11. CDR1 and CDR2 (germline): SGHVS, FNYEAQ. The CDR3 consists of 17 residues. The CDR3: CASSLRVGAGATYEQYF. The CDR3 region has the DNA TGTGCCAGCAGCTTAAGGGTAGGAGCGGGAGCGACCTACGAGCAGTACTTC.

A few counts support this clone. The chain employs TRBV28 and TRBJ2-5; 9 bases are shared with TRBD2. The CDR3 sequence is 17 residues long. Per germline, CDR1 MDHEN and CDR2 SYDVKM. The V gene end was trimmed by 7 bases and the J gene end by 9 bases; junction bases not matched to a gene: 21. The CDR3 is CASTQSPPTAGGRAQYF. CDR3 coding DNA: TGTGCCAGCACTCAAAGTCCCCCTACTGCGGGGGGGCGAGCCCAGTACTTC.

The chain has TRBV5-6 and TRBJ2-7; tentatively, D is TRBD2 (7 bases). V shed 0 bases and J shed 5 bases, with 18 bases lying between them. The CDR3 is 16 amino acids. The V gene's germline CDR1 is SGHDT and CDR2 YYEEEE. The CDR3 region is CASSLVRDGRGHEQYF. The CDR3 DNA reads TGTGCCAGCAGCTTGGTTAGGGATGGGCGGGGGCACGAGCAGTACTTC.

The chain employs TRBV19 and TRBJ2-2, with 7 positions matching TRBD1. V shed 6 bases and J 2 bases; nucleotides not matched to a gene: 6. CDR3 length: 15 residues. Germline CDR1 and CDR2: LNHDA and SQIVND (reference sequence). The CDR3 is CASRPGQTNTGELFF. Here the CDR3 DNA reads TGTGCCAGTAGACCGGGACAGACAAACACCGGGGAGCTGTTTTTT.

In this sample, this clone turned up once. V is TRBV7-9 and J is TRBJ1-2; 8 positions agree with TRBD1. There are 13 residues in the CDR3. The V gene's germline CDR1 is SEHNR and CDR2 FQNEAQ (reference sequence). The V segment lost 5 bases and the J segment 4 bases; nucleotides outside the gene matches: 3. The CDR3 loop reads CASSHGQGYGYTF. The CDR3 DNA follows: TGTGCCAGCAGCCACGGACAGGGCTATGGCTACACCTTC.

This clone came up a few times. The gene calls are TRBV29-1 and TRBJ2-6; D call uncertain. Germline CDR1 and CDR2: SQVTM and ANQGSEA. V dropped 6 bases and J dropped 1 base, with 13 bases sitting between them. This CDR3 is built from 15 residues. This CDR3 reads CSVSPPTSGANVLTF. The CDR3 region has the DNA TGCAGCGTCTCGCCCCCAACTTCTGGGGCCAACGTCCTGACTTTC. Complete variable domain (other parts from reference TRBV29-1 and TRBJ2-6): SAVISQKPSRDICQRGTSLTIQCQVDSQVTMMFWYRQQPGQSLTLIATANQGSEATYESGFVIDKFPISRPNLTFSTLTVSNMSPEDSSIYLCSVSPPTSGANVLTFGAGSRLTVL.

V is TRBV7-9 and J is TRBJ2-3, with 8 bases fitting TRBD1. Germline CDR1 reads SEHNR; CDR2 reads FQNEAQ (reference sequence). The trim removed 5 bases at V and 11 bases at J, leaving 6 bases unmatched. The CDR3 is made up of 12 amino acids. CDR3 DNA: TGTGCCAGCAGCATACCGGGACAGGAGCAGTATTTT. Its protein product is CASSIPGQEQYF. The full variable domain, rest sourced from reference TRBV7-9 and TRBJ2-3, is DTGVSQNPRHKITKRGQNVTFRCDPISEHNRLYWYRQTLGQGPEFLTYFQNEAQLEKSRLLSDRFSAERPKGSFSTLEIQRTEQGDSAMYLCASSIPGQEQYFGPGTRLTVL.

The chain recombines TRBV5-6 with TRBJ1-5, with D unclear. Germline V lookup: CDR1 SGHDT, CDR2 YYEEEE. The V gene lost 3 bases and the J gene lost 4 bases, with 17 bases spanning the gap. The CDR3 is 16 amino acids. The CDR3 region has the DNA TGTGCCAGCAGCTCCTCTTACAGCAGTCCTAATCAGCCCCAGCATTTT. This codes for CASSSSYSSPNQPQHF.

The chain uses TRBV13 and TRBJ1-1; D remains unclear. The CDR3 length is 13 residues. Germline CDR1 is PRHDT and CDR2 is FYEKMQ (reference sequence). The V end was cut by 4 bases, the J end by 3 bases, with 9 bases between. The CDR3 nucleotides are TGTGCCAGCAGCTCACACCGCCACACTGAAGCTTTCTTT. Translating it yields CASSSHRHTEAFF.

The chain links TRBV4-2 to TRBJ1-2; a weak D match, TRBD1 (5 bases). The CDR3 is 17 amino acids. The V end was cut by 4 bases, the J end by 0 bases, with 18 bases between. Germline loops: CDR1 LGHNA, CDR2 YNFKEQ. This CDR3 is CASSPLRGEDPNYGYTF. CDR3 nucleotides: TGTGCCAGCAGCCCACTCCGGGGGGAGGACCCTAACTATGGCTACACCTTC.

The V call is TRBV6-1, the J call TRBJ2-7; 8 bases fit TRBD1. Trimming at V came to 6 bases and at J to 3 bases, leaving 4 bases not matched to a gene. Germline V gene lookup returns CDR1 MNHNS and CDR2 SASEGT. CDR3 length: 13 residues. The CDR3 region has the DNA TGTGCCAGCAGAGTGGACAGGGACTACGAGCAGTACTTC. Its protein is CASRVDRDYEQYF.

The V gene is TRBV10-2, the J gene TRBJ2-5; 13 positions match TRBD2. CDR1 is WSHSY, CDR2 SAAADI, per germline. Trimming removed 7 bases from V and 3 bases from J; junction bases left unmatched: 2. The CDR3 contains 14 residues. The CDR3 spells CASKLAGGEETQYF. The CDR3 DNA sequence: TGCGCCAGCAAACTAGCGGGAGGGGAAGAGACCCAGTACTTC.

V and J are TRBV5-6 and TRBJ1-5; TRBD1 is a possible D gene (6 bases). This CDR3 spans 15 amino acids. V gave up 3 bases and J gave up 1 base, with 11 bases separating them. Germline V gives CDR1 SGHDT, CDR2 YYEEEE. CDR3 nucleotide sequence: TGTGCCAGCAGCTCAACAGGGAGAAGCAATCAGCCCCAGCATTTT. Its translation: CASSSTGRSNQPQHF.

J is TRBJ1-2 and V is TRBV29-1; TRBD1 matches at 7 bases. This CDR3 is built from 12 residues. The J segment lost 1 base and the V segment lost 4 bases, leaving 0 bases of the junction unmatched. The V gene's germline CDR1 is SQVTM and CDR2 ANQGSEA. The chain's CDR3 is CSVAGGNYGYTF. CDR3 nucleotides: TGCAGCGTTGCAGGGGGTAACTATGGCTACACCTTC. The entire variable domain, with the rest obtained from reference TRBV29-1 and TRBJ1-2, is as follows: SAVISQKPSRDICQRGTSLTIQCQVDSQVTMMFWYRQQPGQSLTLIATANQGSEATYESGFVIDKFPISRPNLTFSTLTVSNMSPEDSSIYLCSVAGGNYGYTFGSGTRLTVV.

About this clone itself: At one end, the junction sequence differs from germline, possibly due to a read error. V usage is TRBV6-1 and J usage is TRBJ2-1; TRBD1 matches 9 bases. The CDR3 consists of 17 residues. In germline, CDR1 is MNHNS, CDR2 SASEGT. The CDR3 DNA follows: TGTGCCAGCAGCGAAGCGGTACTCGGGACAGGGCCCAATGAGCAGTTCTTC. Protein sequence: CASSEAVLGTGPNEQFF.